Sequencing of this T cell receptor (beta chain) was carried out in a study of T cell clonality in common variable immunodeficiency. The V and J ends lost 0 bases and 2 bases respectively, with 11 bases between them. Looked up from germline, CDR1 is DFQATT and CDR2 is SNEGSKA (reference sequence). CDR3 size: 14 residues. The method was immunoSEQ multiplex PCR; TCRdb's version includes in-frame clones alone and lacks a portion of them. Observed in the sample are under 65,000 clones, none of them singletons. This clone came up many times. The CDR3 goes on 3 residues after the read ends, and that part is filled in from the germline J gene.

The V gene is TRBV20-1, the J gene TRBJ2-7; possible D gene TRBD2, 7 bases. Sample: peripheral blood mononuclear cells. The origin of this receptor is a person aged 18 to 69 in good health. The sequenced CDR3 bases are TGCAGTGCTAGAGACAGGGGAGGGACCTACGAG. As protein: CSARDRGGTYE. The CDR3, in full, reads CSARDRGGTYEQYF.